The entry below gives a single TCR beta chain sequence along with its context. Its antigen is not identified. The sample is drawn from a study of graft-versus-host responses after intestinal transplantation. Only in-frame clones appear in the TCRdb table, and some are missing; sequencing was by immunoSEQ multiplex PCR. The table shows about 27,000 clones, with 82% occurring only once. This TCR was recovered from a human donor who received an intestinal transplant. The material was unstimulated CD4+ T cells sorted from spleen or lymph node cells, obtained before intestinal transplant.

CDR3 DNA sequence: TGCGCCAGCAGCTTGGCCGGGACGTCATTAGGGACCCAGTACTTC. Its protein product is CASSLAGTSLGTQYF. The chain links TRBV5-1 to TRBJ2-5, with D possibly called TRBD1 or TRBD2 (5 bases each). The CDR3 extends over 15 amino acids. Germline CDR1 is SGHRS and CDR2 is YFSETQ. Trimming stripped 0 bases from V and 7 bases from J, with 16 bases between.